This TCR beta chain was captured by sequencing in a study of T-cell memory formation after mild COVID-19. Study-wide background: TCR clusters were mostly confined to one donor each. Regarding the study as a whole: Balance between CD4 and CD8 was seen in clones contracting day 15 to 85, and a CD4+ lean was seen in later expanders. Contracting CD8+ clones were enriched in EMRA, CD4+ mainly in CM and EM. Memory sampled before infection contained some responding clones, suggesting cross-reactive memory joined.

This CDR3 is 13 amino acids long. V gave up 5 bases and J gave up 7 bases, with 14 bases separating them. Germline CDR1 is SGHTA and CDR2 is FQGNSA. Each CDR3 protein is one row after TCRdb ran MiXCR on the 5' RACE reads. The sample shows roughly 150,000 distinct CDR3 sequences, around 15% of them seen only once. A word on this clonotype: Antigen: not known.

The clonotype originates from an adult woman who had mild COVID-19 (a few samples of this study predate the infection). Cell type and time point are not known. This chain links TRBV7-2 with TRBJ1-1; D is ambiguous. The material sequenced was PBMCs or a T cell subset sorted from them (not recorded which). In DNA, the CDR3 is TGTGCCAGCAGCACGAGGGCCCGGTTTGAAGCTTTCTTT. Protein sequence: CASSTRARFEAFF.